This T cell receptor beta chain emerged from a study of immune heterogeneity within non-small cell lung tumors. About the research overall: Among the tumors, several were squamous cell carcinomas, about 10 were non-squamous carcinomas and 1 was not otherwise specified.

Study results and caveats: Local tumor mutational burden correlated moderately but significantly with local T-cell clonality (R 0.3 to 0.4). Tumor sites in a patient shared identical dominant CDR3 beta clonotypes and also carried site-unique high-frequency clones. Individual patients largely had distinct high-frequency T-cell receptor beta clonotypes from one another.

Concerning this clonotype itself: Antigen specificity is unknown. Likely a read error: the CDR3 ends without its conserved phenylalanine or tryptophan.

The TCR beta CDR3 region was amplified by multiplex PCR employing 32 V and 13 J primers. TCRdb independently ran MiXCR on the multiplex PCR reads; one entry per CDR3 protein. The sample comprises 1,700 or so distinct CDR3 sequences, roughly half of which are singletons, and approximately 15% rests with the top ten. Template was bulk tumor genomic DNA, roughly 650 ng per sample. Surgery yielded several widely spaced biopsies per primary tumor. The cohort was untreated, with newly diagnosed non-small cell lung cancer undergoing curative surgery. This CDR3 has 15 residues. CDR1 MNHEY and CDR2 SVGEGT come from the germline V gene. After removal of 5 bases from V and 4 bases from J, the junction contained 7 bases not matched to a gene.

This rearrangement joins TRBV6-2 or TRBV6-3 to TRBJ2-1; 8 nucleotides agree with TRBD2. The sequenced sample consisted of lung tumor tissue. The sequence came from a man aged 55-75 years with non-small cell lung cancer. For the CDR3, the DNA is TGTGCCAGCAGTCCTGGGGTAGCGGGATACAATGAGCAGTTCTTA. This codes for CASSPGVAGYNEQFL.